A selection of T cell receptor beta chains follows, all from one sample in a study of blood T cells in healthy people across ages. TCRdb called the 5' RACE reads again in MiXCR, with one record for every CDR3 protein. The table has hundreds of thousands of distinct CDR3 sequences, 45% to 50% seen once; the top ten hold roughly 30%. Sequenced material: blood. The receptors come from a woman aged 55-70 years in good health. CDR3s include the opening cysteine and the closing phenylalanine or tryptophan. Fields, in order: D gene, J gene, clone size, V gene, CDR3 protein, CDR3 DNA. A D gene is named only where the DNA matches it firmly. Size is omitted from some rows. Given values are once, few, many or a class for expanded clones.

d_call: TRBD1
j_call: TRBJ2-2
clone_size: NA
v_call: TRBV5-1
cdr3_aa: CASSLSGTGSNTGELFF
cdr3_nt: TGCGCCAGCAGCTTGTCCGGGACAGGGTCGAACACCGGGGAGCTGTTTTTT

d_call: TRBD1
j_call: TRBJ2-5
clone_size: few
v_call: TRBV7-2
cdr3_aa: CASSPGQGKTQYF
cdr3_nt: TGTGCCAGCAGCCCGGGACAGGGAAAGACCCAGTACTTC

d_call: NA
j_call: TRBJ1-4
clone_size: NA
v_call: TRBV4-3
cdr3_aa: CASSQGLGQTNEKLFF
cdr3_nt: TGCGCCAGCAGCCAAGGTCTGGGGCAGACTAATGAAAAACTGTTTTTT

d_call: NA
j_call: TRBJ1-1
clone_size: NA
v_call: TRBV10-3
cdr3_aa: CAISSQRGEAFF
cdr3_nt: TGTGCCATCAGTTCCCAAAGGGGTGAAGCTTTCTTT

d_call: NA
j_call: TRBJ2-7
clone_size: few
v_call: TRBV7-2
cdr3_aa: CASSLAGRNYEQYF
cdr3_nt: TGTGCCAGCAGCTTAGCGGGTAGGAACTACGAGCAGTACTTC

d_call: TRBD2
j_call: TRBJ2-5
clone_size: NA
v_call: TRBV20-1
cdr3_aa: CSARDGLAGLQETQYF
cdr3_nt: TGCAGTGCTAGAGATGGTCTAGCGGGCCTCCAAGAGACCCAGTACTTC

d_call: NA
j_call: TRBJ2-7
clone_size: NA
v_call: TRBV6-2/TRBV6-3
cdr3_aa: CASSPPQGREQYF
cdr3_nt: TGTGCCAGCAGTCCCCCACAGGGCCGCGAGCAGTACTTC

d_call: NA
j_call: TRBJ2-7
clone_size: few
v_call: TRBV29-1
cdr3_aa: CSVGNLYEQYF
cdr3_nt: TGCAGCGTTGGTAACCTCTACGAGCAGTACTTC

d_call: NA
j_call: TRBJ1-1
clone_size: NA
v_call: TRBV9
cdr3_aa: CASSLRGNQNTEAFF
cdr3_nt: TGTGCCAGCAGCCTAAGAGGGAATCAGAACACTGAAGCTTTCTTT

d_call: TRBD2
j_call: TRBJ2-1
clone_size: NA
v_call: TRBV4-3
cdr3_aa: CASSQGLLAGVDNEQFF
cdr3_nt: TGCGCCAGCAGCCAAGGTCTGCTAGCGGGAGTCGACAATGAGCAGTTCTTC

d_call: NA
j_call: TRBJ2-1
clone_size: few
v_call: TRBV4-2
cdr3_aa: CASSQARNRVHEQFF
cdr3_nt: TGTGCCAGCAGCCAAGCTCGGAACAGGGTGCATGAGCAGTTCTTC

d_call: TRBD2
j_call: TRBJ2-7
clone_size: NA
v_call: TRBV7-8
cdr3_aa: CASSLRAGEFYEQYF
cdr3_nt: TGTGCCAGCAGCTTAAGAGCGGGAGAATTCTACGAGCAGTACTTC

d_call: NA
j_call: TRBJ1-2
clone_size: few
v_call: TRBV4-2
cdr3_aa: CASSQDPDTSIIYGYTF
cdr3_nt: TGTGCCAGCAGCCAAGATCCTGATACCAGCATTATCTATGGCTACACCTTC

d_call: TRBD1
j_call: TRBJ2-4
clone_size: NA
v_call: TRBV20-1
cdr3_aa: CSAPAPGQGAKQYF
cdr3_nt: TGCAGTGCTCCCGCCCCGGGACAGGGAGCGAAGCAGTACTTC

d_call: NA
j_call: TRBJ2-7
clone_size: NA
v_call: TRBV5-1
cdr3_aa: CASSYGGGKDYEQYF
cdr3_nt: TGCGCCAGCAGCTATGGTGGGGGGAAAGACTACGAGCAGTACTTC

d_call: NA
j_call: TRBJ2-1
clone_size: NA
v_call: TRBV7-9
cdr3_aa: CASIGPGPNEQFF
cdr3_nt: TGTGCCAGCATCGGGCCGGGACCCAATGAGCAGTTCTTC

d_call: TRBD2
j_call: TRBJ2-1
clone_size: NA
v_call: TRBV29-1
cdr3_aa: CSAAGTSGRAGFYNEQFF
cdr3_nt: TGCAGCGCAGCCGGGACTAGCGGGAGGGCCGGCTTCTACAATGAGCAGTTCTTC

d_call: NA
j_call: TRBJ1-4
clone_size: NA
v_call: TRBV7-2
cdr3_aa: CASSLDPGANEKLFF
cdr3_nt: TGTGCCAGCAGCTTAGATCCAGGGGCTAATGAAAAACTGTTTTTT

d_call: TRBD1
j_call: TRBJ1-1
clone_size: once
v_call: TRBV6-1
cdr3_aa: CASSPQGGLNTEAFF
cdr3_nt: TGTGCCAGCAGTCCTCAGGGGGGATTGAACACTGAAGCTTTCTTT

d_call: NA
j_call: TRBJ2-7
clone_size: few
v_call: TRBV6-2/TRBV6-3
cdr3_aa: CASTNSATDEQYF
cdr3_nt: TGTGCCAGCACGAATAGCGCCACGGACGAGCAGTACTTC

d_call: NA
j_call: TRBJ2-3
clone_size: NA
v_call: TRBV5-1
cdr3_aa: CASSLGVARNTDTQYF
cdr3_nt: TGCGCCAGCAGCTTGGGGGTCGCCCGGAACACAGATACGCAGTATTTT

d_call: NA
j_call: TRBJ2-3
clone_size: NA
v_call: TRBV29-1
cdr3_aa: CSSSSPDTQYF
cdr3_nt: TGCAGCTCCAGTAGCCCAGATACGCAGTATTTT

d_call: NA
j_call: TRBJ2-2
clone_size: once
v_call: TRBV7-6
cdr3_aa: CASMRQTTGELFF
cdr3_nt: TGTGCCAGCATGAGACAGACGACCGGGGAGCTGTTTTTT

d_call: TRBD2
j_call: TRBJ2-7
clone_size: NA
v_call: TRBV20-1
cdr3_aa: CSAPMGGYEQYF
cdr3_nt: TGCAGTGCTCCGATGGGGGGGTACGAGCAGTACTTC

d_call: NA
j_call: TRBJ2-1
clone_size: NA
v_call: TRBV5-1
cdr3_aa: CASSASDPAHEQFF
cdr3_nt: TGCGCCAGCAGCGCCTCTGACCCCGCCCATGAGCAGTTCTTC

d_call: NA
j_call: TRBJ1-1
clone_size: NA
v_call: TRBV20-1
cdr3_aa: CSAREGGTEAFF
cdr3_nt: TGCAGTGCTAGAGAGGGAGGCACTGAAGCTTTCTTT

d_call: TRBD2
j_call: TRBJ2-1
clone_size: NA
v_call: TRBV10-1
cdr3_aa: CASSESSGGYNEQFF
cdr3_nt: TGCGCCAGCAGTGAATCCAGCGGGGGTTACAATGAGCAGTTCTTC

d_call: TRBD2
j_call: TRBJ2-7
clone_size: few
v_call: TRBV29-1
cdr3_aa: CSVDLRLAGAYEQYF
cdr3_nt: TGCAGCGTTGATTTAAGGCTAGCGGGAGCCTACGAGCAGTACTTC

d_call: TRBD2
j_call: TRBJ2-7
clone_size: NA
v_call: TRBV20-1
cdr3_aa: CSARRTSGAPPYEQYF
cdr3_nt: TGCAGTGCTAGGAGGACTAGCGGGGCGCCTCCCTACGAGCAGTACTTC

d_call: NA
j_call: TRBJ2-5
clone_size: NA
v_call: TRBV7-9
cdr3_aa: CAGAPVSGETQYF
cdr3_nt: TGTGCCGGGGCGCCGGTATCTGGAGAGACCCAGTACTTC

d_call: NA
j_call: TRBJ2-3
clone_size: few
v_call: TRBV20-1
cdr3_aa: CSARGLLLRDTQYF
cdr3_nt: TGCAGTGCCCGGGGACTCCTCCTGAGGGATACGCAGTATTTT

d_call: TRBD1
j_call: TRBJ1-5
clone_size: NA
v_call: TRBV2
cdr3_aa: CASRDRSGNQPQHF
cdr3_nt: TGTGCCAGCAGGGACAGGTCGGGCAATCAGCCCCAGCATTTT

d_call: TRBD2
j_call: TRBJ2-1
clone_size: NA
v_call: TRBV20-1
cdr3_aa: CSLTSGRLHNEQFF
cdr3_nt: TGCAGCCTTACTAGCGGGAGGCTCCACAATGAGCAGTTCTTC

d_call: NA
j_call: TRBJ2-7
clone_size: NA
v_call: TRBV5-1
cdr3_aa: CASSLWDYEQYF
cdr3_nt: TGCGCCAGCAGCCTATGGGACTACGAGCAGTACTTC

d_call: NA
j_call: TRBJ1-2
clone_size: NA
v_call: TRBV2
cdr3_aa: CASRDSLYGYTF
cdr3_nt: TGTGCCAGCAGGGACAGCCTCTATGGCTACACCTTC

d_call: TRBD2
j_call: TRBJ2-6
clone_size: NA
v_call: TRBV5-6
cdr3_aa: CASSSSGGMVTVLTF
cdr3_nt: TGTGCCAGCAGCTCCTCGGGAGGGATGGTGACCGTCCTGACTTTC

d_call: TRBD2
j_call: TRBJ2-5
clone_size: NA
v_call: TRBV3-1
cdr3_aa: CASSRRLAGVDGETQYF
cdr3_nt: TGTGCCAGCAGCCGAAGACTAGCGGGAGTAGATGGGGAGACCCAGTACTTC

d_call: NA
j_call: TRBJ2-3
clone_size: NA
v_call: TRBV7-9
cdr3_aa: CASSLHLVRADTQYF
cdr3_nt: TGTGCCAGCAGCCTACATCTGGTGAGAGCAGATACGCAGTATTTT

d_call: TRBD1
j_call: TRBJ1-1
clone_size: few
v_call: TRBV6-5
cdr3_aa: CAAFGGKTGHAEAFF
cdr3_nt: TGTGCCGCATTTGGGGGGAAGACAGGGCACGCTGAAGCTTTCTTT

d_call: NA
j_call: TRBJ1-4
clone_size: NA
v_call: TRBV7-9
cdr3_aa: CASSLGGISGEKLFF
cdr3_nt: TGTGCCAGCAGTCTAGGGGGGATCTCTGGAGAAAAACTGTTTTTT

d_call: TRBD1
j_call: TRBJ2-2
clone_size: NA
v_call: TRBV28
cdr3_aa: CASRSYSGTGVTGELFF
cdr3_nt: TGTGCCAGCAGATCATACTCCGGGACAGGGGTCACCGGGGAGCTGTTTTTT

d_call: NA
j_call: TRBJ2-7
clone_size: NA
v_call: TRBV20-1
cdr3_aa: CSARLGQGGYEQYF
cdr3_nt: TGCAGTGCTAGACTTGGACAGGGAGGGTACGAGCAGTACTTC

d_call: NA
j_call: TRBJ2-7
clone_size: few
v_call: TRBV6-2/TRBV6-3
cdr3_aa: CASSYGRLSYEQYF
cdr3_nt: TGTGCCAGCAGTTATGGTCGACTCTCCTACGAGCAGTACTTC

d_call: NA
j_call: TRBJ2-1
clone_size: NA
v_call: TRBV10-3
cdr3_aa: CAISESRLADEQFF
cdr3_nt: TGTGCCATCAGTGAGTCCAGGCTGGCGGATGAGCAGTTCTTC

d_call: NA
j_call: TRBJ1-1
clone_size: NA
v_call: TRBV20-1
cdr3_aa: CSASVGGQGYTEAFF
cdr3_nt: TGCAGTGCTAGTGTTGGAGGGCAGGGATACACTGAAGCTTTCTTT